One and the same sample provided the 10 T cell receptor beta chains below, sequenced in a study of cytomegalovirus exposure and HLA in healthy donors (dated by TCRdb to about 2017). Library construction relied on the immunoSEQ multiplex PCR assay. A mixture of 60 forward primers for TCR Vbeta segments and 13 reverse primers for TCR Jbeta segments was used in the multiplex PCR. TCRdb provides this immuneACCESS table in a form limited to in-frame rearrangements. Some clones are lacking; in checked studies, under half of them reflect an unresolved V gene, and why the rest are absent is not known. This sample lists approximately 130,000 clones; under 10% were detected once. The ten largest clones capture around 7% of the sample. What was sequenced was PBMCs. Source of these receptors: a woman in her 40s in good health and CMV-seropositive.

This rearrangement joins TRBV7-2 to TRBJ2-6; 8 nucleotides match TRBD1. The length of the CDR3 is 15 residues. The germline V gene has CDR1 SGHTA and CDR2 FQGNSA. The V gene end was trimmed by 5 bases and the J gene end by 4 bases; junction bases not matched to a gene: 4. The CDR3 nucleotides are TGTGCCAGCAGCCAGGGGGCGGGGGGGGCCAACGTCCTGACTTTC. Translated: CASSQGAGGANVLTF.

This clone has only a few counts. This chain links TRBV27 with TRBJ1-5, with TRBD1 matching 8 bases. Germline V gene lookup returns CDR1 MNHEY and CDR2 SMNVEV (reference sequence). The CDR3 runs 15 residues. With 8 bases clipped from V and 1 base from J, the junction kept 7 bases outside the gene matches. CDR3 nucleotide sequence: TGTGCCAGCCTGGACAGGGTGGGAAGCAATCAGCCCCAGCATTTT. It is translated as CASLDRVGSNQPQHF.

This chain uses TRBV11-2 with TRBJ1-4; unclear D gene. Germline loops: CDR1 SGHAT, CDR2 FQNNGV. This CDR3 has 14 residues. V was shortened by 1 base and J by 7 bases, with 10 bases between the two germline ends. CDR3 nucleotides: TGTGCCAGCAGCTTAGGACTGCTCGGTGAAAAACTGTTTTTT. It specifies CASSLGLLGEKLFF. The full variable domain, in which reference TRBV11-2 and TRBJ1-4 provide the parts outside the CDR3, is EAGVAQSPRYKIIEKRQSVAFWCNPISGHATLYWYQQILGQGPKLLIQFQNNGVVDDSQLPKDRFSAERLKGVDSTLKIQPAKLEDSAVYLCASSLGLLGEKLFFGSGTQLSVL.

This clone was observed a handful of times. This rearrangement joins TRBV5-1 to TRBJ2-3; 12 bases match TRBD2. The germline gives CDR1 SGHRS, CDR2 YFSETQ. This CDR3 is 17 amino acids long. With 2 bases clipped from V and 4 bases from J, the junction kept 8 bases outside the gene matches. CDR3: CASSFSPSGGASDTQYF. In nucleotides, the CDR3 is TGCGCCAGCAGCTTTTCCCCTAGCGGGGGGGCTTCAGATACGCAGTATTTT.

This chain joins TRBV7-9 and TRBJ1-1; D gene unclear. CDR3 length equals 14 residues. Trimming left V 0 bases short and J 2 bases short, with 7 bases between. CDR1 SEHNR and CDR2 FQNEAQ come from the germline V gene (reference sequence). CDR3 bases: TGTGCCAGCAGCTTAGCGGCGGGTAACACTGAAGCTTTCTTT. Residues: CASSLAAGNTEAFF.

The chain joins TRBV27 to TRBJ1-5; TRBD1 is a possible D gene (6 bases). This CDR3 has 15 residues. V lost 5 bases and J lost 4, with 15 bases in between. Germline V gives CDR1 MNHEY, CDR2 SMNVEV (reference sequence). CDR3 in amino acids: CASSDQGPLNQPQHF. The CDR3 coding sequence is TGTGCCAGCAGTGACCAGGGGCCCTTAAATCAGCCCCAGCATTTT.

This clone was detected a few times. The chain recombines TRBV4-1 with TRBJ1-4; unclear D gene. Trimming removed 0 bases from V and 2 bases from J, with 7 bases in between. The germline V gene encodes CDR1 MGHRA and CDR2 YSYEKL. The CDR3 spans 15 residues. CDR3 DNA sequence: TGCGCCAGCAGCCAAGATCCAGGTACTAATGAAAAACTGTTTTTT. Its protein is CASSQDPGTNEKLFF.

This clone was seen only a few times. The chain combines TRBV5-1 with TRBJ1-4; TRBD1 is a possible D gene (5 bases). Trimming took off 2 bases at V and 6 bases at J, with 11 bases between the two ends. CDR1 is SGHRS, CDR2 YFSETQ, per germline. The CDR3 covers 14 residues. The CDR3 here is CASSFARAYEKLFF. As DNA, the CDR3 is TGCGCCAGCAGCTTTGCCAGGGCATATGAAAAACTGTTTTTT.

This clone occurred a few times. V is TRBV6-4 and J is TRBJ2-2; 8 positions match TRBD1. Looked up from germline, CDR1 is MRHNA and CDR2 is SNTAGT. The J segment lost 1 base and the V segment lost 4 bases, leaving 2 bases of the junction unmatched. CDR3 length equals 15 residues. CDR3 sequence (DNA): TGTGCCAGCAGTGCCGGGACAGGGAACACCGGGGAGCTGTTTTTT. Amino acid sequence: CASSAGTGNTGELFF.

This clone was observed a handful of times. This chain connects TRBV28 to TRBJ2-2; 8 bases line up with TRBD1. The CDR3 is 13 residues long. Germline V gene data show CDR1 as MDHEN and CDR2 as SYDVKM. With V trimmed by 8 bases and J by 1 base, 0 bases remained unmatched. The CDR3 loop is CASGQGNTGELFF. The CDR3 bases are TGTGCCAGCGGACAGGGGAACACCGGGGAGCTGTTTTTT.